This T cell receptor beta chain was identified during a study of cytomegalovirus exposure and HLA in healthy donors (dated by TCRdb to about 2017). Broadly, across the study: A later analysis indicated that the 95 to 150 validation repertoires were generated on the platform also employed for the 720 or so repertoires of the first cohort. The study aimed to test whether signatures of past pathogen exposure could be identified by cataloging public T cell receptors. In addition to the first cohort of 666 subjects, a separate validation cohort of 100 to 150 different subjects was used. To predict cytomegalovirus infection status, the study combined high-throughput TCR immunosequencing, statistical association of individual TCRs with disease status, and machine learning. Findings and caveats that apply to the study as a whole: A later analysis lacked HLA typing for the validation cohort, so it scored co-occurrence in that cohort across all 120 or so repertoires. The study listed 150 to 200 TCR beta chains as associated with cytomegalovirus. A few of the identified cytomegalovirus-associated TCR beta chains were confirmed in vitro to be specific for cytomegalovirus antigens. Of the cluster scores, about 94% were above 0 in a later analysis, which found that TCRs clustered in the first cohort also tended to co-occur in the 90 to 150 validation repertoires. While some public TCRs were present in many individuals, most TCR sequences turned up only very rarely across donors. The authors suggested that the approach could potentially be generalized to other disease states and immunological phenotypes. In both the original and validation cohorts, the classifier was reported to diagnose cytomegalovirus status with high specificity and sensitivity.

On this clone itself: Its binding antigen is unknown. No qualities accompany the bases; no much larger clone lies one base away.

As encoded in the germline V gene, CDR1 is SGDLS while CDR2 is YYNGEE. From its cysteine to its phenylalanine, the CDR3 spans 15 amino acids. Left in the record is the CDR3 DNA by itself, 45 bases read in frame from the first base. V is clipped by 6 bases and J by 1 base, and the sequence between their germline boundaries is 15 bases long. The donors belonged to the validation cohort of roughly 120 subjects, which was separate from the roughly 670-subject first cohort. The library was produced with the immunoSEQ multiplex PCR assay. On the study's bioinformatics: A statistical classification framework was built for diagnosing cytomegalovirus status from the catalog of TCR beta chain sequences. Drawn from immuneACCESS, this table holds only the in-frame rearrangements with V and J called that TCRdb kept. Clones are partly lost; checked studies trace under half to an unresolved V gene and leave the rest unexplained. The V and J calls and clone size are taken from that table; D and trimming were inferred from the DNA. This sample comprises a few hundred thousand clones, roughly 90% of them detected only once. The top ten constitute roughly 0.83% of the sample.

The chain employs TRBV9 and TRBJ2-3, with TRBD2 perhaps the D gene, on 5 matching bases. The sample taken for sequencing was PBMCs. The sequence was collected from a woman between 18 and 30 years old in good health and CMV-seronegative. The CDR3: CASNNGVGGTDTQYF. The DNA sequence is given as TGTGCCAGCAACAATGGGGTCGGGGGCACAGATACGCAGTATTTT.